This T cell receptor (beta chain) was retrieved from a study of control samples from healthy donors and cancer patients. The germline V gene encodes CDR1 LNHDA and CDR2 SQIVND (reference sequence). Trimming shortened V by 5 bases and J by 1 base, and 21 bases separated the two germline ends. This CDR3 contains 17 residues. Profiling relied on immunoSEQ multiplex PCR, and the TCRdb table lists in-frame clones only, not all of them. This sample's table has roughly 190,000 clones. This clonotype was obtained from a woman younger than 45 in good health. Sequencing was performed on blood. The chain recombines TRBV19 with TRBJ2-7; the D gene could be TRBD1 or TRBD2 (7 bases each). The CDR3 bases are TGTGCCAGTAGTCCGAGTTGGGGAGGGGGCACATCCTACGAGCAGTACTTC. It translates to CASSPSWGGGTSYEQYF.